One sample yielded the 30 T cell receptor beta chains listed below, sequenced in a study of blood T cell repertoires in COVID-19. Some clones are missing from TCRdb's copy, which holds only in-frame ones; the method was immunoSEQ multiplex PCR. The table lists some 150,000 clones, 80% to 85% of them singletons. Sequences were obtained from peripheral blood. All receptors come from a woman aged 60-75 years with acute or convalescent COVID-19.

This chain links TRBV12-3 or TRBV12-4 with TRBJ2-3; D ambiguous. The CDR3 covers 13 residues. Trimming stripped 5 bases from V and 6 bases from J, with 12 bases between. CDR3 DNA: TGTGCCAGCAGTCTATCCTCGGAGGATACGCAGTATTTT. Translating it yields CASSLSSEDTQYF.

The chain is built from TRBV18 and TRBJ2-5, with 10 bases lining up with TRBD2. Losses at the gene ends were 3 bases for V and 2 bases for J; bases not matched to a gene: 0. The CDR3 is 14 amino acids. The germline V gene has CDR1 KGHSH and CDR2 LQKENI. CDR3 in amino acids: CASSPTSGQETQYF. The DNA of the CDR3 is TGTGCCAGCTCACCGACTAGCGGGCAAGAGACCCAGTACTTC.

The J gene is TRBJ1-1, the V gene TRBV5-6; D is uncertain. Between the trimmed V and J ends, which lost 4 bases and 0 bases, there was a span of 7 bases. CDR3 length equals 13 residues. The V gene's germline CDR1 is SGHDT and CDR2 YYEEEE. This chain's CDR3 is CASSPRLNTEAFF. The CDR3 nucleotides read TGTGCCAGCAGCCCCCGTTTGAACACTGAAGCTTTCTTT.

The DNA of the CDR3 is TGTGCCAGCCCCCCCCGCGGGGAGCAGTACTTC. This gives the protein CASPPRGEQYF. The rearrangement joins TRBV9 to TRBJ2-7, with a weak D call TRBD2 (5 bases). This CDR3 contains 11 residues. Germline V gene data show CDR1 as SGDLS and CDR2 as YYNGEE. V dropped 7 bases and J dropped 7 bases, with 12 bases sitting between them.

V is TRBV6-1 and J is TRBJ2-1; D gene unclear. The germline V gene has CDR1 MNHNS and CDR2 SASEGT. The CDR3 spans 17 residues. V gave up 3 bases and J gave up 0 bases, with 15 bases separating them. The CDR3 nucleotides are TGTGCCAGCAGTGATGCCCCCGGTATCCACTCCTACAATGAGCAGTTCTTC. Translated, it gives CASSDAPGIHSYNEQFF.

J is TRBJ1-5 and V is TRBV3-1 (or the pseudogene TRBV3-2); TRBD1 aligns across 9 bases. CDR1 is LGHDT and CDR2 is YNNKEL in the germline V gene (reference sequence). The length of the CDR3 is 16 residues. V was clipped by 2 bases and J by 2 bases; unmatched bases: 4. CDR3 nucleotides: TGTGCCAGCAGCCAAATGGGACAGGGTCGCAATCAGCCCCAGCATTTT. Amino acids: CASSQMGQGRNQPQHF.

The chain combines TRBV9 with TRBJ2-7, with 10 bases matching TRBD1. Germline lookup yields CDR1 SGDLS and CDR2 YYNGEE. Germline trimming cut 0 bases from V and 6 bases from J; bases unmatched to any gene: 9. This CDR3 is built from 16 residues. The CDR3 nucleotides read TGTGCCAGCAGCGTAGGAATGGGGACAGGGGCTGGCGAGCAGTACTTC. This translates into CASSVGMGTGAGEQYF. Based on the CDR3 plus reference TRBV9 and TRBJ2-7, the full variable domain is DSGVTQTPKHLITATGQRVTLRCSPRSGDLSVYWYQQSLDQGLQFLIQYYNGEERAKGNILERFSAQQFPDLHSELNLSSLELGDSALYFCASSVGMGTGAGEQYFGPGTRLTVT.

The rearrangement uses TRBV5-4 and TRBJ2-4, with D possibly being TRBD1 (6 bases). The V gene lost 4 bases and the J gene lost 6 bases, with 8 bases spanning the gap. Germline CDR1 and CDR2: SGHNT and YYREEE (reference sequence). There are 12 residues in the CDR3. The CDR3 DNA follows: TGTGCCAGCAGCGTACAGGGAAACATTCAGTACTTC. It yields the protein CASSVQGNIQYF.

This clone was seen only once. The rearrangement uses TRBV28 and TRBJ1-5, with 9 positions matching TRBD1. Germline trimming cut 6 bases from V and 0 bases from J; bases unmatched to any gene: 6. The CDR3 sequence is 16 residues long. Germline CDR1 reads MDHEN; CDR2 reads SYDVKM. The CDR3 region has the DNA TGTGCCAGCAGGGGGACAGGGCCCCCTAGCAATCAGCCCCAGCATTTT. Protein product: CASRGTGPPSNQPQHF.

The chain employs TRBV7-2 and TRBJ2-7, with 8 bases that match TRBD1. This CDR3 has 15 residues. The germline V gene has CDR1 SGHTA and CDR2 FQGNSA. With 1 base clipped from V and 3 bases from J, the junction kept 5 bases outside the gene matches. CDR3 region: CASSLDRTGFYEQYF. The CDR3 nucleotides are TGTGCCAGCAGCTTAGATAGGACAGGGTTCTACGAGCAGTACTTC.

The rearrangement joins TRBV11-2 to TRBJ2-7, with D perhaps matching TRBD2 (6 bases). CDR1 is SGHAT, CDR2 FQNNGV, per germline. V dropped 0 bases and J dropped 3 bases, with 15 bases sitting between them. The CDR3 has 16 amino acids. DNA for the CDR3: TGTGCCAGCAGCTTAGAAACTTGGCGGGAAAACTACGAGCAGTACTTC. It codes for CASSLETWRENYEQYF.

For the CDR3, the DNA is TGTGCCACCAGTGGGACAGCCTATCAGCCCCAGCATTTT. It encodes CATSGTAYQPQHF. The chain joins TRBV24-1 to TRBJ1-5, with a weak D call TRBD1 (6 bases). The germline V gene has CDR1 KGHDR and CDR2 SFDVKD. This CDR3 comprises 13 residues. V was trimmed by 5 bases and J by 5 bases, leaving 9 bases between them.

J is TRBJ1-3 and V is TRBV20-1; D gene uncertain. With 3 bases removed from V and 0 bases from J, the gap between germline ends came to 9 bases. Germline CDR1 DFQATT, CDR2 SNEGSKA (reference sequence). The CDR3 has 14 amino acids. Here the CDR3 reads CSASGRSSGNTIYF. In DNA, the CDR3 is TGCAGTGCTAGTGGTCGGAGCTCTGGAAACACCATATATTTT.

V and J are TRBV28 and TRBJ2-1, with a tentative D call TRBD2 (5 bases). The CDR3 is made up of 15 amino acids. The germline V gene has CDR1 MDHEN and CDR2 SYDVKM. The ends were cut back, 2 bases at V and 6 bases at J, with 14 bases in the middle. CDR3 coding DNA: TGTGCCAGCAGTTTACCTAGCTTTATCTCCAATGAGCAGTTCTTC. This translates into CASSLPSFISNEQFF.

The chain joins TRBV27 to TRBJ1-1; no firm D call. Germline V gene sequence: CDR1 MNHEY, CDR2 SMNVEV (reference sequence). The CDR3 spans 14 residues. Trimming shortened V by 6 bases and J by 1 base, and 12 bases separated the two germline ends. The CDR3 DNA is TGTGCCAGCAGGGGAGCAGGCGGGAACACTGAAGCTTTCTTT. Protein: CASRGAGGNTEAFF.

The V gene is TRBV9, the J gene TRBJ2-5; no clear D gene. Trimming cost V 0 bases and J 5 bases, with 8 bases left between them. Germline V gives CDR1 SGDLS, CDR2 YYNGEE. The CDR3 sequence is 13 residues long. CDR3 nucleotides: TGTGCCAGCAGCGTAGATGAGATGGAGACCCAGTACTTC. This sequence encodes CASSVDEMETQYF.

The chain has TRBV5-1 and TRBJ2-1, with D possibly TRBD2 on 7 matching bases. CDR3 length equals 17 residues. Germline assignment: CDR1 SGHRS and CDR2 YFSETQ. The ends were cut back, 0 bases at V and 2 bases at J, with 15 bases in the middle. DNA for the CDR3: TGCGCCAGCAGCTTGGGAGGGGGGGCCCGGACCTACAATGAGCAGTTCTTC. It is translated as CASSLGGGARTYNEQFF.

The chain carries TRBV23-1 and TRBJ2-2, with a tentative D call TRBD2 (7 bases). TRBV23-1 is reported as an ORF; its role is uncertain. The CDR3 has 19 residues. Trimming left V 8 bases short and J 0 bases short, with 25 bases between. The CDR3 sequence: CASQILPGTRGANTGELFF. In DNA form, the CDR3 reads TGCGCCAGCCAAATACTGCCCGGGACACGGGGGGCGAACACCGGGGAGCTGTTTTTT.

V is TRBV15 and J is TRBJ1-2; TRBD1 matches at 9 bases. After removal of 3 bases from V and 4 bases from J, the junction contained 6 bases not matched to a gene. CDR1 is LNHNV, CDR2 YYDKDF, per germline (reference sequence). This CDR3 contains 15 residues. The CDR3 sequence is CATSRRTGDIYGYTF. The DNA of the CDR3 is TGTGCCACCAGCAGGCGGACAGGGGACATCTATGGCTACACCTTC.

The rearrangement links TRBV18 to TRBJ2-7; D might be TRBD2 (6 bases). Germline V gene data show CDR1 as KGHSH and CDR2 as LQKENI. There are 14 residues in the CDR3. With 8 bases removed from V and 7 bases from J, the gap between germline ends came to 21 bases. CDR3 protein: CASHTQQRVGEQYF. The DNA of the CDR3 is TGTGCCAGCCACACCCAACAGCGGGTGGGAGAGCAGTACTTC.

In its sample, this clone was seen a few times. The CDR3, as DNA: TGTGCCAGCACAATAGGGGGACTAAACACCGGGGAGCTGTTTTTT. Amino acids: CASTIGGLNTGELFF. The chain links TRBV7-2 to TRBJ2-2; D is perhaps TRBD2 (7 bases). Germline lookup yields CDR1 SGHTA and CDR2 FQGNSA. V lost 7 bases and J lost 2, with 14 bases in between. This CDR3 has 15 residues.

This chain links TRBV14 with TRBJ2-7; no reliable D call. CDR1 and CDR2 (germline): SGHDN, FVKESK. The germline V and J ends were trimmed by 0 bases and 1 base, with 16 bases remaining between them. CDR3 length equals 17 residues. CDR3 sequence (DNA): TGTGCCAGCAGCCAAGAGGGTGGATCCCAGGTGTCCTACGAGCAGTACTTC. Amino acids: CASSQEGGSQVSYEQYF.

This chain links TRBV6-2 or TRBV6-3 with TRBJ2-1; 10 positions match TRBD2. With 2 bases clipped from V and 1 base from J, the junction kept 11 bases outside the gene matches. Germline loops: CDR1 MNHEY, CDR2 SVGEGT. This CDR3 has 19 residues. This CDR3 reads CASSYQREGLTPSYNEQFF. The CDR3 coding sequence is TGTGCCAGCAGTTACCAGCGGGAGGGCCTCACCCCTTCCTACAATGAGCAGTTCTTC.

CDR3 sequence reads: CASKPQGTMYEQYF. The CDR3 DNA reads as TGTGCCTCTAAACCCCAGGGCACTATGTACGAGCAGTACTTC. The chain couples TRBV28 to TRBJ2-7; TRBD1 might be the D (5 bases). The length of the CDR3 is 14 residues. From germline, CDR1 is MDHEN and CDR2 SYDVKM. Trimming removed 11 bases from V and 4 bases from J, with 21 bases in between.

The rearrangement joins TRBV14 to TRBJ1-2; TRBD1 agrees at 7 bases. Looked up from germline, CDR1 is SGHDN and CDR2 is FVKESK. This CDR3 spans 15 amino acids. Trimming cost V 4 bases and J 5 bases; bases outside gene matches: 10. In DNA, the CDR3 is TGTGCCAGCAGCCTTTATTACAGGGGAGAATATGGCTACACCTTC. This translates into CASSLYYRGEYGYTF.

In this sample, this clone turned up once. The chain links TRBV19 to TRBJ1-1; TRBD1 is a possible D gene (5 bases). CDR1 LNHDA and CDR2 SQIVND come from the germline V gene (reference sequence). The CDR3 runs to 13 residues. The germline V and J ends were trimmed by 7 bases and 11 bases, with 20 bases remaining between them. CDR3 DNA sequence: TGTGCCAGTACCCCAGACATCAGGGAGGCGGCTTTCTTT. Its protein product is CASTPDIREAAFF.

The J gene is TRBJ1-2, the V gene TRBV28, with D possibly TRBD1 on 6 matching bases. CDR3 length: 13 amino acids. Germline CDR1 and CDR2: MDHEN and SYDVKM. V was pared by 5 bases and J by 3 bases, with 10 bases between. The CDR3 nucleotides read TGTGCCAGCAGTATAGGGGGAGACTATGGCTACACCTTC. Residues: CASSIGGDYGYTF.

The chain joins TRBV5-4 to TRBJ2-1; the match to TRBD1 covers 8 bases. Germline CDR1 reads SGHNT; CDR2 reads YYREEE (reference sequence). Losses at the gene ends were 4 bases for V and 5 bases for J; bases not matched to a gene: 8. The CDR3 spans 15 residues. The CDR3 DNA sequence: TGTGCCAGCAGCGCTACAGGGGGAATGAACAATGAGCAGTTCTTC. This sequence encodes CASSATGGMNNEQFF.

This clone has a single count. Germline is not matched at one junction end, which may reflect a read error. The chain uses TRBV5-1 and TRBJ1-2; 8 bases match TRBD1. Germline values: CDR1 SGHRS, CDR2 YFSETQ. This CDR3 has 13 residues. The CDR3 loop reads CASSLKQGTGLSF. Here the CDR3 DNA reads TGCGCCAGCAGCCTAAAGCAAGGGACAGGTCTGTCCTTC. The complete variable domain, with remaining parts taken from reference TRBV5-1 and TRBJ1-2, reads KAGVTQTPRYLIKTRGQQVTLSCSPISGHRSVSWYQQTPGQGLQFLFEYFSETQRNKGNFPGRFSGRQFSNSRSEMNVSTLELGDSALYLCASSLKQGTGLSFGSGTRLTVV.

This chain links TRBV7-2 with TRBJ1-1; D perhaps matches TRBD1 (5 bases). The V end was cut by 2 bases, the J end by 7 bases, with 14 bases between. The germline V gene has CDR1 SGHTA and CDR2 FQGNSA. The CDR3 has 14 residues. CDR3 protein: CASSLLRQSDEAFF. CDR3 bases: TGTGCCAGCAGCTTATTACGACAGAGTGATGAAGCTTTCTTT.